The entry that follows covers one T cell receptor beta chain sequence. Its antigen target is currently unknown. No qualities accompany the bases; no much larger clone lies one base away. V is cut back by 6 bases and J by 6 bases, with 10 bases in the junction unmatched. Reading the germline V gene gives CDR1 SGHDN and CDR2 FVKESK. The CDR3 starts with the cysteine, ends with the phenylalanine, and has 15 residues. Only the CDR3 part of the read is kept: 45 bases, read in frame from the first base. The cohort comprised approximately 700 healthy bone marrow donors. At the time of sampling, all cohort members were nominally healthy, though unrecorded immune exposures were likely present. The donor was CMV seronegative and was included in the group of about 350 seronegative cohort members. A peripheral blood sample was collected from each donor, and TCR beta sequencing was performed on peripheral blood mononuclear cells. The Qiagen DNeasy Blood Extraction Kit was used to extract genomic DNA from the blood cell samples.

Library creation used the immunoSEQ multiplex PCR assay. The multiplex PCR relied on a mix of 60 forward primers for TCR Vbeta segments and 13 reverse primers for TCR Jbeta segments. The CDR3 region of rearranged TCR beta genes was amplified from genomic DNA by a multiplex PCR assay. The Illumina HiSeq System was used to sequence the amplified TCR beta libraries as 87-base-pair reads. The study's own analysis went as follows. Across the 700 or so repertoires, a later analysis counted some 80 million unique TCR beta chains, 9 million to 14 million of which were shared by at least two donors. A nearest-neighbor algorithm error-corrected the raw reads and collapsed the reads into unique sequences, merging closely related sequences to remove PCR and sequencing errors. To assign V, D and J gene segments, CDR3 sequences were aligned to IMGT reference sequences. Each retained sequence needed at least a six-nucleotide match to both a V gene segment and a J gene segment. Rearrangements were called productive when the CDR3 lacked stop codons and stayed in frame with V and J; all others were non-productive. CDR3 was defined by IMGT convention, running from the second conserved V-encoded cysteine to the conserved J-encoded phenylalanine. In an earlier analysis of around 570 of the donors, sequences lacking an unambiguous match to a single V gene segment were excluded. In an earlier analysis of roughly 500 of the donors, V segments were called functional above 56.7% productive rearrangements and were called segregating when the between-donor standard deviation exceeded 5%. A statistical classification framework was built to diagnose cytomegalovirus status from the catalog of TCR beta chain sequences. In a later analysis, V and J genes were assigned by comparing TCR nucleotide sequences against IMGT/GENE-DB human TR gene sequences. Using the TCRdist pipeline, a later analysis assigned CDR3 sequences along with most-parsimonious VDJ recombination scenarios. In a later analysis, every TCR beta chain was defined by the combination of its CDR3 amino acid sequence and its V-gene family, and reads without a unique V-gene family were dropped. In a later analysis, 500 to 650 highly shared, low-generation-probability nucleotide sequences were removed to address suspected cross-contamination and a sequencing artifact. In a later analysis, a clonal expansion index was calculated for each public chain from normalized within-repertoire ranks of inferred template counts. A later analysis computed generation probabilities with a VDJ recombination model fitted to out-of-frame rearrangements, and checked the results against IGoR. In a later analysis, hypergeometric tests were used to score TCR-TCR, TCR-HLA and TCR-CMV co-occurrence, with a repertoire-size bias correction applied to TCR pairs. A later analysis estimated false discovery rates by permuting HLA or CMV assignments 20 times. A later analysis grouped co-occurring TCRs with DBSCAN, adding TCRdist sequence similarity when clustering within HLA-allele-positive subsets. For co-occurrence clustering, repertoires with fewer than 30,000 or more than 120,000 public chains were excluded, along with 5 or 6 repertoires with anomalous nucleotide sharing. Not all clones reach the TCRdb copy of this immuneACCESS table, which keeps in-frame sequences only. Checked studies attribute under half of the gap to unresolved V genes and leave the rest unexplained. Clone size and the V and J calls come from that table; the DNA yielded D and trimming. The sample records about 110,000 clones, about three quarters of which are singletons. The leading ten clones occupy 7.8% of the sample.

These data come from a study of cytomegalovirus exposure and HLA in healthy donors (dated by TCRdb to 2016 to 2017). Study-wide context: According to an earlier analysis of several hundred of the donors, about 180 million T cells yielded 90 million to 130 million unique TCR beta sequences and 250 to 350 Gb of sequence data. An early release that covered about 600 HLA-typed donors contained around 330 gigabases of sequencing data and tens of millions of unique TCR sequences. The genetic ancestry cluster associated with self-reported Caucasian donors included about 84% of the roughly 390 genotyped donors. The aim of the study was to test whether cataloging public T cell receptors could identify signatures of past pathogen exposure. Using immunosequencing, the study profiled T cell repertoires from fewer than 700 subjects and related those repertoires to cytomegalovirus serostatus. A separate validation cohort of approximately 120 different subjects was used in addition to the roughly 620-subject first cohort. To predict cytomegalovirus infection status, the study brought together high-throughput TCR immunosequencing, statistical association of individual TCRs with disease status, and machine learning. To study patterns of TCR occurrence, a later analysis re-analyzed previously published TCR beta repertoires from 700 or so donors and added high-resolution HLA genotyping. Rather than using new phenotypic data, the later analysis identified candidate immune exposures from TCR beta sequences and from how often those sequences occurred across donors. To decide whether each TCR beta V gene segment behaved as functional or pseudogenic, an earlier analysis of some 570 of the donors relied on high-throughput TCR beta sequencing. Donor age, sex, ethnicity and CMV serostatus were compiled alongside the repertoire data. A later genetic analysis used genome-wide SNP genotypes for about 55% of the 666 donors, treating that subset as a discovery cohort. Every repertoire in the discovery cohort had been generated on one and the same sequencing platform. Class I and class II HLA loci were covered by the typing at four-digit resolution. Typing coverage differed by locus: A, B, C, DRB1 and DQB1 were typed in roughly 629-640 donors, DQA1 in 522, DPA1 in some 600, and DPB1 in about 450. About 5 DR-DQ haplotypes were handled as single units for association and clustering, since linkage in the cohort was strong. On average, 235,054 unique TCR beta nucleotide sequences were sequenced per donor among more than 350 genotyped donors of the cohort, with about 17% of those sequences being non-productive. Broad study findings and their caveats: In a later analysis, HLA-associated TCR beta chains were found to be more clonally expanded and to have lower generation probabilities than equally common non-associated chains. Because counts were too low, roughly 17 rarely observed V segments, including chromosome 9 orphons, were left out of the earlier analysis of about 620 of the donors. The presence/absence analyses assumed that sequencing depth was roughly uniform across donors, and that assumption may not be true. Because the 87-base-pair reads could not distinguish some IMGT-functional V segments, including TRBV6-2 and TRBV6-3, those segments were excluded. For the cohort, immune exposure information was limited to CMV serostatus. In a later genetic analysis, fewer N-insertions in productive TCRs were reported among donors in an Asian-associated ancestry cluster than the approximately 670-donor mean. In a later genetic analysis, a missense DCLRE1C variant was associated with V-gene and J-gene trimming of TCR beta chains, and the association was replicated in an independent cohort. The cohort was sequenced for TCR beta chains only, and without alpha or paired-chain data the features that could be detected were limited. In a later analysis, TCR association rates were found to vary across HLA loci, with the most associated TCRs seen for DRB1 alleles and the fewest for HLA-C alleles. It was suggested by the authors that the approach could potentially be generalized to other disease states and immunological phenotypes. The study listed 164 TCR beta chains as associated with cytomegalovirus. Across donors, most TCR sequences were observed very rarely, whereas some public TCRs were present in many individuals. The classifier was reported to diagnose cytomegalovirus status with high specificity and sensitivity in both the original and validation cohorts. In an earlier analysis of some 500 of the donors, most TCR beta V segments appeared in productive rearrangements about 87% or about 30% of the time, broadly matching IMGT annotations. According to a later analysis, parvovirus B19, influenza, CMV and Epstein-Barr virus appeared linked to several top co-occurrence clusters. In a later analysis, most CMV-associated TCR beta chains were found to appear HLA-restricted, with HLA associations seemingly driven largely by CMV exposure. Strong co-occurrence of HLA alleles, especially DR and DQ, made assigning TCR associations to individual alleles difficult. Correlated functional status among segregating V segments might be attributable to linkage disequilibrium, but an unknown experimental factor could not be ruled out. A further reported finding was that TCR beta sequences accurately predicted the HLA-A and HLA-B alleles for most subjects in the first cohort. A few of the identified cytomegalovirus-associated TCR beta chains were confirmed in vitro to be specific for cytomegalovirus antigens. A group of highly shared sequence variants was considered likely to be a technical artifact of the sequencing pipeline. A later analysis associated 15,000 to 20,000 TCR beta sequences with specific HLA alleles at a false discovery rate of 0.05. Because HLA typing was unavailable for some donors at each locus, only the typed subset was used in association tests.

The chain was built from TRBV14 and TRBJ2-1; TRBD1 agrees with 8 junctional bases. The TCR originated in a man in his thirties or forties in good health and CMV-seronegative. Sequencing was performed on PBMCs. CDR3 protein: CASSPDRGLSNEQFF. The DNA sequence follows: TGTGCCAGCAGTCCCGACAGGGGACTCTCCAATGAGCAGTTCTTC.